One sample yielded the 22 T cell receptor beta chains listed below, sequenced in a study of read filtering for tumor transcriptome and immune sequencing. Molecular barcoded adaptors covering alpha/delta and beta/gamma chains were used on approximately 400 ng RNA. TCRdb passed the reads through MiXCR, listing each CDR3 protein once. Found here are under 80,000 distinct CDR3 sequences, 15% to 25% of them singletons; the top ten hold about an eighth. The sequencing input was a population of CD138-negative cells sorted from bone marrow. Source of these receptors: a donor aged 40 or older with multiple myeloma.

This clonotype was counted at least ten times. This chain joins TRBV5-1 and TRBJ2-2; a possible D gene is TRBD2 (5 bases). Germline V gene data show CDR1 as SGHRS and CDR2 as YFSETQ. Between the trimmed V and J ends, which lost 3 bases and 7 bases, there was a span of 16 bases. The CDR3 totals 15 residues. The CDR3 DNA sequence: TGCGCCAGCAGCTATGACGGGGATGCCATCGGGGAGCTGTTTTTT. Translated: CASSYDGDAIGELFF.

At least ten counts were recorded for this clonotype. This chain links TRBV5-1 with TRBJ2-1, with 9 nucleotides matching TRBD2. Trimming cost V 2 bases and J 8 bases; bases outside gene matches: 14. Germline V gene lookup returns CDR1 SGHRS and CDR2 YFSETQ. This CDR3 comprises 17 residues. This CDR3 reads CASSLPTGTAGGDEQFF. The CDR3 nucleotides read TGCGCCAGCAGCTTACCAACAGGGACAGCGGGAGGAGATGAGCAGTTCTTC. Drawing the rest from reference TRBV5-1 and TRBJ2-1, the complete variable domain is KAGVTQTPRYLIKTRGQQVTLSCSPISGHRSVSWYQQTPGQGLQFLFEYFSETQRNKGNFPGRFSGRQFSNSRSEMNVSTLELGDSALYLCASSLPTGTAGGDEQFFGPGTRLTVL.

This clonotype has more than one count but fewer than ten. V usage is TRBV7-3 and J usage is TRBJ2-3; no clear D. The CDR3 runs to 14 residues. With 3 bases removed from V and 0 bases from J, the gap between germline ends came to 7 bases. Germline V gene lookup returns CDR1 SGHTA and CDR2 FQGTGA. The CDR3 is CASSLVLSTDTQYF. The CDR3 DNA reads TGTGCCAGCAGCTTGGTCCTGAGCACAGATACGCAGTATTTT.

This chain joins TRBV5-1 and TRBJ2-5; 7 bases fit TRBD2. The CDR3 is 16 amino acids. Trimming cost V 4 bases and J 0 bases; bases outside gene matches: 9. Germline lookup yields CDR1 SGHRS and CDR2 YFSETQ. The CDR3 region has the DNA TGCGCCAGCAGCCCGGGCCACGGGGGGAACCAAGAGACCCAGTACTTC. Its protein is CASSPGHGGNQETQYF.

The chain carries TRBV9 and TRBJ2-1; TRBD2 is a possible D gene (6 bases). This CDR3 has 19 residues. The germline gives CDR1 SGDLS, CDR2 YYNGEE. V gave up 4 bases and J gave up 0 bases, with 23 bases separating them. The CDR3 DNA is TGTGCCAGCAGCCCCAACCCTACGCGGGGACTTAACTCCTACAATGAGCAGTTCTTC. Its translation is CASSPNPTRGLNSYNEQFF. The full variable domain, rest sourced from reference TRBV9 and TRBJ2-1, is DSGVTQTPKHLITATGQRVTLRCSPRSGDLSVYWYQQSLDQGLQFLIQYYNGEERAKGNILERFSAQQFPDLHSELNLSSLELGDSALYFCASSPNPTRGLNSYNEQFFGPGTRLTVL.

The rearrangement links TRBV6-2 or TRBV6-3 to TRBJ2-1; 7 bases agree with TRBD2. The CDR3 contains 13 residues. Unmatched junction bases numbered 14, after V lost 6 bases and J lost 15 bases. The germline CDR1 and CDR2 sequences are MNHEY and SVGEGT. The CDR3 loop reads CASSRLNSGKLFF. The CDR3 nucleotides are TGTGCCAGCAGCCGCCTTAACAGCGGGAAGCTGTTCTTC.

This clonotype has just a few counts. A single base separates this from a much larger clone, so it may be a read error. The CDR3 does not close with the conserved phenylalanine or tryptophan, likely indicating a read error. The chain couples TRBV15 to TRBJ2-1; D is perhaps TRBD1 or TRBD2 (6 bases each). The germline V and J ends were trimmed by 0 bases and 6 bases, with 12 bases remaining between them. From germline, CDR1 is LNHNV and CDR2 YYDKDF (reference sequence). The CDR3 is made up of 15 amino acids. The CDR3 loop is CATSRDRGAVNEQFL. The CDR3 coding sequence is TGTGCCACCAGCAGAGATAGGGGGGCGGTCAATGAGCAGTTCCTC.

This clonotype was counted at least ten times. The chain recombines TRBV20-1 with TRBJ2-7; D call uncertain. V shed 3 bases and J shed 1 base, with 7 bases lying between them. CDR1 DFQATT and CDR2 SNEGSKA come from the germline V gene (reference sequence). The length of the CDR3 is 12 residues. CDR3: CSASGISYEQYF. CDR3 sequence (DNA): TGCAGTGCTAGTGGGATATCCTACGAGCAGTACTTC.

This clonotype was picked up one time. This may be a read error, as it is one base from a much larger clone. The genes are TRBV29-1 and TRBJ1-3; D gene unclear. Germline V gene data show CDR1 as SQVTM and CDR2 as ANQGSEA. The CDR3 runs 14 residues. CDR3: CSAPDVISGSTIYF. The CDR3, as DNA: TGCAGCGCACCGGACGTAATCTCTGGAAGCACCATATATTTT.

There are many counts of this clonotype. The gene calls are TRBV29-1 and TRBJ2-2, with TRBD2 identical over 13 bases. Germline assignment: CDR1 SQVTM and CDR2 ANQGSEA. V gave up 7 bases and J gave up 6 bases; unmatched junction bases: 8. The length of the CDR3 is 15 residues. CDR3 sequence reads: CSATSGTSGAGELFF. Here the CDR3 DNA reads TGCAGCGCTACGTCCGGGACTAGCGGGGCCGGGGAGCTGTTTTTT.

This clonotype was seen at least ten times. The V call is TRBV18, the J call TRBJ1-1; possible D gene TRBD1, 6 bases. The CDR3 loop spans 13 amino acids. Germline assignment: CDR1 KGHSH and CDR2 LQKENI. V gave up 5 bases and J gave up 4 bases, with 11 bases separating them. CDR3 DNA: TGTGCCAGCTCATTCCGGGGGGCCACTGAAGCTTTCTTT. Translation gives CASSFRGATEAFF.

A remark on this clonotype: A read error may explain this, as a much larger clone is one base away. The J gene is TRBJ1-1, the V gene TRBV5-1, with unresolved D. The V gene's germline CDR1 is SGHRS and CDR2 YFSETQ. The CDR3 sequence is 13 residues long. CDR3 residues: CASSYQENAEAFF. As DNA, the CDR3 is TGCGCCAGCAGCTATCAGGAGAACGCTGAAGCTTTCTTT.

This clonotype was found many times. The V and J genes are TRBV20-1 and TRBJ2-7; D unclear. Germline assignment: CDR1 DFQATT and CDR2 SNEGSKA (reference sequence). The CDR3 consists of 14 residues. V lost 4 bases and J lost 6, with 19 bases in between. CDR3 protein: CSAIRQSSSSEQYF. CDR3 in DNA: TGCAGTGCTATAAGACAATCGTCGTCATCCGAGCAGTACTTC.

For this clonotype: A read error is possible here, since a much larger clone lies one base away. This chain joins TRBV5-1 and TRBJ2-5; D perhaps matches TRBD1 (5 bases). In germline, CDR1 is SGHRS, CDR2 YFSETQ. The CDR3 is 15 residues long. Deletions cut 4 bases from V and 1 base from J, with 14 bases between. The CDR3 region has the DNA TGCGCCAGCAGCCGACTTGGGGCAGCCCAAGAGACCCAGTACTTC. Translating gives CASSRLGAAQETQYF.

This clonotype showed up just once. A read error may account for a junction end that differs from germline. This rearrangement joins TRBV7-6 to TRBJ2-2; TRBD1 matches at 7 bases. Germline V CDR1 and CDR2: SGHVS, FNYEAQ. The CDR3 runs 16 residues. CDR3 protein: CASCLRQGTNTGELFF. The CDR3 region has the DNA TGTGCCAGCTGCTTGAGACAGGGCACGAACACCGGGGAGCTGTTTTTT.

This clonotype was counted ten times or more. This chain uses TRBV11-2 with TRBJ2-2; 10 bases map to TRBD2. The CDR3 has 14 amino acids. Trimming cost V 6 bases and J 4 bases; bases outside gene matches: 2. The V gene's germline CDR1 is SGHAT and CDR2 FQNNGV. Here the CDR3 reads CASRSSGSTGELFF. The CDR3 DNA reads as TGTGCCAGCAGATCTAGCGGGAGCACCGGGGAGCTGTTTTTT.

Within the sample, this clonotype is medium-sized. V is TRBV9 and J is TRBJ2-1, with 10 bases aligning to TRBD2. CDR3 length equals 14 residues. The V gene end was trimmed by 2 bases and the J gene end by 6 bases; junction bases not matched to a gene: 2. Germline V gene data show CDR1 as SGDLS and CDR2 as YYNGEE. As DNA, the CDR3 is TGTGCCAGCAGCGTCCGGACTAGCGGCAATGAGCAGTTCTTC. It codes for CASSVRTSGNEQFF.

Here the CDR3 reads CASSGTSGTYTQYF. The CDR3 region has the DNA TGTGCCAGCAGTGGAACTAGCGGGACTTATACGCAGTATTTT. This chain joins TRBV12-3 or TRBV12-4 and TRBJ2-3, with 10 bases identical to TRBD2. The CDR3 runs to 14 residues. Trimming cost V 5 bases and J 7 bases; bases outside gene matches: 6.

The CDR3 DNA is TGTGCCAGCAGGGCCACGAGGGGAGTTAGTGCTGAAGCTTTCTTT. Its protein is CASRATRGVSAEAFF. The chain joins TRBV6-1 to TRBJ1-1; a weak D match, TRBD1 (5 bases). V lost 6 bases and J lost 6, with 20 bases in between. Germline lookup yields CDR1 MNHNS and CDR2 SASEGT. The CDR3 runs 15 residues.

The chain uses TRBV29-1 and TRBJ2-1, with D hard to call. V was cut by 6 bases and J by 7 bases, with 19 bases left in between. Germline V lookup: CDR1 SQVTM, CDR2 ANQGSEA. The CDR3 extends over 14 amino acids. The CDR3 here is CSVTPLCPSNEQFF. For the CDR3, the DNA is TGCAGCGTCACACCACTGTGTCCAAGTAATGAGCAGTTCTTC.

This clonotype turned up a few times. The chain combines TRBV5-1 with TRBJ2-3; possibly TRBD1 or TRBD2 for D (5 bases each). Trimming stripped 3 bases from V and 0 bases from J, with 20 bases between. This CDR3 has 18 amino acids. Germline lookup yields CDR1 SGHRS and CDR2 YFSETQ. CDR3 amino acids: CASSSRPRDGYSTDTQYF. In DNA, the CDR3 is TGCGCCAGCAGCTCCCGACCCCGGGACGGGTATAGCACAGATACGCAGTATTTT. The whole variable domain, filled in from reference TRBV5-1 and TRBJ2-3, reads KAGVTQTPRYLIKTRGQQVTLSCSPISGHRSVSWYQQTPGQGLQFLFEYFSETQRNKGNFPGRFSGRQFSNSRSEMNVSTLELGDSALYLCASSSRPRDGYSTDTQYFGPGTRLTVL.

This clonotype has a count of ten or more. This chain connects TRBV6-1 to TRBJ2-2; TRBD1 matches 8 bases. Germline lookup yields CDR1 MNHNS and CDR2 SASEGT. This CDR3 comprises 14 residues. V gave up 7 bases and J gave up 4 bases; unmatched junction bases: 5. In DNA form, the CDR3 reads TGTGCCAGCAAGTCAGGACAGGGCACCGGGGAGCTGTTTTTT. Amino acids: CASKSGQGTGELFF.